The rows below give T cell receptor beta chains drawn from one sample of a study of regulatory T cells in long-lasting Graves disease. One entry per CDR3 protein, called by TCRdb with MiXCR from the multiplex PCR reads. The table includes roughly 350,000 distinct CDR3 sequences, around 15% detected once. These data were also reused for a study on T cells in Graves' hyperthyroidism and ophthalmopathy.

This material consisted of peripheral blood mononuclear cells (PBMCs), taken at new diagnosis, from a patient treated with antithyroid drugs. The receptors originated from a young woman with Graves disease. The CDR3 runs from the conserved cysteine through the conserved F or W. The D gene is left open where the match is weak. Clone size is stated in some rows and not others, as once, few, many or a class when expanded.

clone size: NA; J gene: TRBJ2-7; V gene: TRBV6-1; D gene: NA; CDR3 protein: CASSPLDYQRTSSYEQYF; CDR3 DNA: TGTGCCAGCAGTCCCCTAGATTACCAGCGGACGAGCTCCTACGAGCAGTACTTC
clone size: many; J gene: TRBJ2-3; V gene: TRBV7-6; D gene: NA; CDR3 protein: CASSPDMDTQYF; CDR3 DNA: TGTGCCAGCAGCCCAGACATGGATACGCAGTATTTT
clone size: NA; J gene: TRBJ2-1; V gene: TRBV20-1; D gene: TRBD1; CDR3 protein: CSARGTGIPLYNEQFF; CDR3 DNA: TGCAGTGCTAGAGGGACAGGGATTCCACTCTACAATGAGCAGTTCTTC
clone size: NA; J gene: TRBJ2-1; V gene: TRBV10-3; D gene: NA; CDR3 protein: CAIGYMSEQFF; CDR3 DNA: TGTGCCATCGGTTACATGAGTGAGCAGTTCTTC
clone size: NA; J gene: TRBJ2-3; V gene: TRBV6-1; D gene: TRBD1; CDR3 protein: CASRPDRVAPDTQYF; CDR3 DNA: TGTGCCAGCCGTCCTGACAGGGTGGCCCCAGATACGCAGTATTTT
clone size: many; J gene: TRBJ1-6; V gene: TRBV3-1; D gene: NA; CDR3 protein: CASSPQGGGSPLHF; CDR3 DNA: TGTGCCAGCAGCCCGCAGGGTGGAGGTTCACCCCTCCACTTT
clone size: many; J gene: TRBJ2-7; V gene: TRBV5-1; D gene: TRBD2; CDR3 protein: CASSFSSGRTSSYEQYF; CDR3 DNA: TGCGCCAGCAGCTTCTCTAGCGGGAGGACGAGCTCCTACGAGCAGTACTTC
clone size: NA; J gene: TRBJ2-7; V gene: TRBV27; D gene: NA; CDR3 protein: CASSLGAGILLQEQYF; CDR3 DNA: TGTGCCAGCAGTTTAGGCGCGGGAATCTTACTACAGGAGCAGTACTTC
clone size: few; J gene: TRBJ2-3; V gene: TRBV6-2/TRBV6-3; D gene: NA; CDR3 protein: CASSYSLGTDTQYF; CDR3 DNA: TGTGCCAGCAGTTACTCCTTGGGGACAGATACGCAGTATTTT
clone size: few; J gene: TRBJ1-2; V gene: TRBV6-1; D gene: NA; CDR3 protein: CASTAGQGGPYYYGYTF; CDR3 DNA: TGTGCCAGCACCGCCGGGCAGGGAGGCCCCTACTACTATGGCTACACCTTC
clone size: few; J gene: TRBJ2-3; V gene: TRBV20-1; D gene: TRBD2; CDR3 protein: CSAQISGGGTDTQYF; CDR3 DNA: TGCAGTGCTCAGATTAGCGGGGGCGGGACAGATACGCAGTATTTT
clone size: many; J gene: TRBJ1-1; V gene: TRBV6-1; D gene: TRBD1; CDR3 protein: CASSEQGRRGKAFF; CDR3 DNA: TGTGCCAGCAGTGAGCAGGGACGCAGGGGGAAAGCTTTCTTT
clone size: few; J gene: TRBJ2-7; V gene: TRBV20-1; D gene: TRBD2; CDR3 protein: CSARAAGSYEQYF; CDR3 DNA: TGCAGTGCTCGGGCAGCGGGGTCCTACGAGCAGTACTTC
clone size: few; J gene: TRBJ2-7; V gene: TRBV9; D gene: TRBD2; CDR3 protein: CASSVAGGTYEQYF; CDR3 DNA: TGTGCCAGCAGCGTAGCGGGGGGGACCTACGAGCAGTACTTC
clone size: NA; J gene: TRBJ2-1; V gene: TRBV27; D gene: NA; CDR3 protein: CASSLGGGGYNEEFF; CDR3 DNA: TGTGCCAGCAGTTTAGGAGGGGGGGGCTACAATGAGGAGTTCTTC
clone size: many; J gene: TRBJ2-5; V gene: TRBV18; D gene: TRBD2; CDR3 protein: CASSPGLAAQETQYF; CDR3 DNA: TGTGCCAGCTCACCTGGACTAGCGGCTCAAGAGACCCAGTACTTC
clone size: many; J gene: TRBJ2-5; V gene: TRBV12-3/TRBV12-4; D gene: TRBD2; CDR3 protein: CASSSGTSGKETQYF; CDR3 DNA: TGTGCCAGCAGTTCCGGGACTAGCGGTAAAGAGACCCAGTACTTC
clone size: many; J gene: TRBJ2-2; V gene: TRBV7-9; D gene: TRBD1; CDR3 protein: CASSSSSGQGTGELFF; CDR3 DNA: TGTGCCAGCAGCTCCTCCTCGGGACAGGGGACCGGGGAGCTGTTTTTT
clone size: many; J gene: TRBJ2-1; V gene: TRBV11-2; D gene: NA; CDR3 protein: CASSSLRGPYNEQFF; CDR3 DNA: TGTGCCAGCAGCTCCCTACGGGGGCCCTACAATGAGCAGTTCTTC
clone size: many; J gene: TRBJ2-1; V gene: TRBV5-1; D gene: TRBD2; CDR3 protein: CASRLSRTSGSYNEQFF; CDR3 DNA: TGCGCCAGCAGACTGTCCCGAACTAGCGGCTCCTACAATGAGCAGTTCTTC
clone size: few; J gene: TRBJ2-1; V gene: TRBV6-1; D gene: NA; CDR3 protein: CASTPSPGYNEQFF; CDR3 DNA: TGTGCCAGCACGCCTAGCCCGGGGTACAATGAGCAGTTCTTC
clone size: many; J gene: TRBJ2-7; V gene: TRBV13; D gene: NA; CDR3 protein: CASSLLRAGEQYF; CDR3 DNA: TGTGCCAGCAGCTTATTAAGGGCTGGCGAGCAGTACTTC
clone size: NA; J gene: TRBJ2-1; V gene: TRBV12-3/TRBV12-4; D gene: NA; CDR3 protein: CASTQGGGLYNEQFF; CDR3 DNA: TGTGCCAGCACACAAGGGGGGGGCCTCTACAATGAGCAGTTCTTC
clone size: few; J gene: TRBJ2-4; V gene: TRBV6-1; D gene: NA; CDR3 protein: CASYSGLAKNIQYF; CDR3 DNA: TGTGCCAGCTACTCGGGGCTAGCCAAAAACATTCAGTACTTC
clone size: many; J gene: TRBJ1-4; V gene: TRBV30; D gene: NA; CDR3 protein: CAWTGLPNEKLFF; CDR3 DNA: TGTGCCTGGACGGGACTTCCGAATGAAAAACTGTTTTTT
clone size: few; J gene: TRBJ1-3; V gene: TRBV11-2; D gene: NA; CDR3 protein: CASSLVGRKKGNTIYF; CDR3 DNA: TGTGCCAGCAGCTTAGTGGGCAGAAAAAAAGGAAACACCATATATTTT
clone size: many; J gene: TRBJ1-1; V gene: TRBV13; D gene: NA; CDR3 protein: CASSPPPENTEAFF; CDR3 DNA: TGTGCCAGCAGCCCCCCCCCGGAGAACACTGAAGCTTTCTTT